This is a list of T cell receptor beta chains from one sample in a study of identical twins. In TCRdb, the 5' RACE reads were re-called with MiXCR into one record per CDR3 protein. The sample comprises fewer than 350,000 distinct CDR3 sequences, 8% to 9% of which are singletons, and around 2.1% rests with the top ten. The sample also formed part of further work on yellow fever vaccine responses in identical twins.

Sequenced material: memory (CD45RO+) T cells sorted from blood. The receptor source for this set is a woman between 18 and 30 years old in good health. The CDR3 runs from the conserved cysteine through the conserved F or W. D genes are given only for firm matches. Expanded clones get a size class; other rows say once, few or many, or leave the size out.

.,TRBV5-1,TRBJ2-1,many,14,CASSFQGYGNEQFF,TGCGCCAGCAGCTTCCAGGGGTACGGCAATGAGCAGTTCTTC
TRBD2,TRBV5-1,TRBJ2-7,many,17,CASSLVTSGELGYEQYF,TGCGCCAGCAGCTTGGTGACTAGCGGGGAATTGGGCTACGAGCAGTACTTC
TRBD2,TRBV7-3,TRBJ2-2,.,17,CASSLKVGLASAGELFF,TGTGCCAGCAGCTTAAAAGTGGGACTAGCGAGCGCCGGGGAGCTGTTTTTT
TRBD2,TRBV7-3,TRBJ2-2,.,15,CASTLGTGGTGELFF,TGTGCCAGCACCCTAGGGACGGGGGGTACCGGGGAGCTGTTTTTT
TRBD2,TRBV7-9,TRBJ2-5,.,17,CASSLGVTSGGEETQYF,TGTGCCAGCAGCTTAGGAGTTACTAGCGGGGGGGAAGAGACCCAGTACTTC
.,TRBV6-5,TRBJ2-1,many,16,CASSFHGKAAKDEQFF,TGTGCCAGCAGTTTTCACGGGAAAGCCGCCAAAGATGAGCAGTTCTTC
TRBD2,TRBV7-9,TRBJ2-3,few,15,CASRGTSGSADTQYF,TGTGCCAGCAGGGGGACTAGCGGGAGCGCAGATACGCAGTATTTT
.,TRBV20-1,TRBJ1-1,many,11,CSAPMNTEAFF,TGCAGTGCCCCTATGAACACTGAAGCTTTCTTT
.,TRBV20-1,TRBJ2-1,.,14,CSASPQTFYNEQFF,TGCAGTGCTAGTCCCCAAACTTTCTACAATGAGCAGTTCTTC
.,TRBV20-1,TRBJ2-3,.,18,CSASGGPGRFLRTDTQYF,TGCAGTGCTAGCGGGGGGCCAGGTCGTTTCCTTCGCACAGATACGCAGTATTTT
TRBD1,TRBV15,TRBJ2-3,.,15,CATRRGQPSTDTQYF,TGTGCCACCAGAAGGGGACAGCCCAGCACAGATACGCAGTATTTT
TRBD2,TRBV27,TRBJ2-3,few,17,CASSLGLAGGHTDTQYF,TGTGCCAGCAGTTTAGGACTAGCGGGGGGCCACACAGATACGCAGTATTTT
TRBD1,TRBV24-1,TRBJ2-5,.,12,CATGTGWETQYF,TGTGCCACCGGGACAGGGTGGGAGACCCAGTACTTC
TRBD1,TRBV6-1,TRBJ1-1,.,13,CASSSYRGTEAFF,TGTGCCAGCAGCTCCTACAGGGGCACTGAAGCTTTCTTT
.,TRBV27,TRBJ2-5,many,15,CASSSNSGTKETQYF,TGTGCCAGCAGCTCCAATTCCGGGACAAAAGAGACCCAGTACTTC
TRBD2,TRBV5-1,TRBJ2-3,many,15,CASRPSGGREDTQYF,TGCGCCAGCAGGCCTAGCGGGGGCAGGGAAGATACGCAGTATTTT
.,TRBV7-9,TRBJ1-2,few,12,CASSSGAIRDTF,TGTGCCAGCAGCTCGGGGGCAATCCGTGACACCTTC
TRBD2,TRBV5-1,TRBJ2-5,many,15,CASSLASGGQETQYF,TGCGCCAGCAGCTTGGCTAGCGGGGGCCAAGAGACCCAGTACTTC
.,TRBV10-3,TRBJ2-4,.,16,CAISESNFRGGNIQYF,TGTGCCATCAGTGAGTCGAATTTCAGGGGAGGAAACATTCAGTACTTC
TRBD1,TRBV7-2,TRBJ1-2,.,14,CASSIPGTGVGCTF,TGTGCCAGCAGCATACCCGGGACAGGGGTTGGCTGCACCTTC
TRBD1,TRBV5-1,TRBJ2-1,many,15,CASSLWTGANNEQFF,TGCGCCAGCAGCTTGTGGACAGGGGCAAACAATGAGCAGTTCTTC
.,TRBV9,TRBJ1-2,many,14,CASSTGTVNYGYTF,TGTGCCAGCAGCACCGGGACGGTTAACTATGGCTACACCTTC
TRBD1,TRBV2,TRBJ1-2,few,14,CASGYRGLAYGYTF,TGTGCCAGCGGCTACAGGGGTTTGGCTTATGGCTACACCTTC
.,TRBV7-3,TRBJ2-5,.,14,CASSLEGRQETQYF,TGTGCCAGCAGCTTAGAAGGCAGACAAGAGACCCAGTACTTC